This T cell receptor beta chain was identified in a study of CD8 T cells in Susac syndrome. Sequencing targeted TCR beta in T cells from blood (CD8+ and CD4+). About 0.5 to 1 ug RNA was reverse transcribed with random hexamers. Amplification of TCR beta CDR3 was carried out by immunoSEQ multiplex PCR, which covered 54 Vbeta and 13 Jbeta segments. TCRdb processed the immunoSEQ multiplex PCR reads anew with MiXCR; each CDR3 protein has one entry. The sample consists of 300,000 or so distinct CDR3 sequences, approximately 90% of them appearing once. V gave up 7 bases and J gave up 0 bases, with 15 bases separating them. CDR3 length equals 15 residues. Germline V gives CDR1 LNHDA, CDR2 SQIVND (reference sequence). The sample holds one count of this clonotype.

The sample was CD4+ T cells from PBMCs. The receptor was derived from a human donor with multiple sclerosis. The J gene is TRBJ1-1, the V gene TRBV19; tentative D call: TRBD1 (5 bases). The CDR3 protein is CASITSGRMNTEAFF. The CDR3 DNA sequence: TGTGCCAGTATCACCTCGGGGCGGATGAACACTGAAGCTTTCTTT.